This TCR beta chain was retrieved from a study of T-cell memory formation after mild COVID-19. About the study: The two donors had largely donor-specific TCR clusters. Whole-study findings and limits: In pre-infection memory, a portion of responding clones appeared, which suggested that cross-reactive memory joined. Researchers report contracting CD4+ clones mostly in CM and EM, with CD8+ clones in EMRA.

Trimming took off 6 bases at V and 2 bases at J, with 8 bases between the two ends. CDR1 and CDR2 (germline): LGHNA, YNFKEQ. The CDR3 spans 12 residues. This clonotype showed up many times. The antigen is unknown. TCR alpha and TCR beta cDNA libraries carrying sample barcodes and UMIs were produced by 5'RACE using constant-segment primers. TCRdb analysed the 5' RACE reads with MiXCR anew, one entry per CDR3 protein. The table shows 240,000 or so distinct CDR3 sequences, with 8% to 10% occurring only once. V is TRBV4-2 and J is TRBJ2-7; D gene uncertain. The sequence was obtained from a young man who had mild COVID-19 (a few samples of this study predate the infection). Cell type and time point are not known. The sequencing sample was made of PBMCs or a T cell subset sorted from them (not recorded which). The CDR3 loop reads CASSYETYEQYF. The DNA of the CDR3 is TGTGCCAGCAGTTACGAAACCTACGAGCAGTACTTC.